This is a list of T cell receptor beta chains from one sample in a study of CD8+ T cells in alopecia areata. Measured with immunoSEQ multiplex PCR; TCRdb has only the in-frame clones, and not every one. The table lists 150,000 or so clones, 65% of them singletons, with around 0.9% in the top ten. Here the sequenced sample was CD4+ T cells sorted from blood, taken at week 4, from a patient treated with tofacitinib. The receptors shown here come from a human donor with alopecia areata. The CDR3 runs from the conserved cysteine through the conserved F or W. The order of the fields is V gene, D gene, J gene, clone size, CDR3 protein, CDR3 DNA. A D gene is named only where the DNA matches it firmly. The size of a clone is reported for some rows only, either as once, few or many, or as a class for expanded clones.

TRBV5-1,.,TRBJ1-2,few,CASSLRQELGYTF,TGCGCCAGCAGCTTGCGACAGGAGCTTGGCTACACCTTC
TRBV5-6,.,TRBJ2-1,.,CASSLADEQFF,TGTGCCAGCAGCTTGGCCGATGAGCAGTTCTTC
TRBV15,TRBD2,TRBJ2-4,.,CATSRGGGAGRSKNIQYF,TGTGCCACCAGCAGAGGAGGTGGAGCGGGGAGATCCAAAAACATTCAGTACTTC
TRBV30,.,TRBJ1-1,.,CAWSDRAGAFF,TGTGCCTGGAGTGATAGGGCAGGAGCTTTCTTT
TRBV7-9,TRBD1,TRBJ1-6,few,CASSSDRRDSPLHF,TGTGCCAGCAGCTCGGACAGGAGGGATTCACCCCTCCACTTT
TRBV5-6,.,TRBJ1-2,.,CASSPGPDYGYTF,TGTGCCAGCAGCCCCGGACCAGACTATGGCTACACCTTC
TRBV30,.,TRBJ1-3,.,CAWSVRSSTDSGNTIYF,TGTGCCTGGAGTGTACGGTCCTCTACTGACTCTGGAAACACCATATATTTT
TRBV9,TRBD2,TRBJ2-1,.,CASSDPGLASEQFF,TGTGCCAGCAGCGATCCGGGACTAGCTTCCGAGCAGTTCTTC
TRBV27,.,TRBJ2-7,.,CASRTPGADPPYEQYF,TGTGCCAGCCGAACCCCTGGGGCAGACCCACCCTACGAGCAGTACTTC
TRBV25-1,.,TRBJ2-3,.,CASSRGETDTQYF,TGTGCCAGCAGTCGGGGAGAGACAGATACGCAGTATTTT
TRBV6-5,.,TRBJ2-3,few,CASSYPTDTQYF,TGTGCCAGCAGTTACCCCACAGATACGCAGTATTTT
TRBV23-1,TRBD1,TRBJ1-6,.,CASSQWGQGKGSPLHF,TGCGCCAGCAGTCAATGGGGACAGGGAAAGGGTTCACCCCTCCACTTT
TRBV30,.,TRBJ2-3,few,CAWSVGLGSDTQYF,TGTGCCTGGAGTGTAGGGCTAGGGTCAGATACGCAGTATTTT
TRBV28,.,TRBJ1-6,.,CATSGAWWNSPLHF,TGTGCCACTTCGGGGGCTTGGTGGAATTCACCCCTCCACTTT
TRBV29-1,.,TRBJ2-3,.,CSVTNRASDTQYF,TGCAGCGTAACCAACAGGGCTTCGGATACGCAGTATTTT
TRBV12-5,.,TRBJ1-1,.,CASGLALLPGIRPEAFF,TGTGCTAGTGGTTTAGCACTCCTACCAGGCATACGCCCTGAAGCTTTCTTT
TRBV29-1,.,TRBJ2-5,.,CSVERGAETQYF,TGCAGCGTTGAAAGGGGCGCGGAGACCCAGTACTTC
TRBV29-1,.,TRBJ2-7,.,CSVDRGSDQYF,TGCAGCGTTGACAGGGGAAGCGACCAGTACTTC
TRBV29-1,TRBD2,TRBJ2-7,.,CSAGGSGAEQYF,TGCAGTGCTGGAGGTAGCGGGGCCGAGCAGTACTTC
TRBV29-1,.,TRBJ1-1,.,CSVEGRAAVNTEAFF,TGCAGCGTTGAAGGGCGAGCAGCGGTGAACACTGAAGCTTTCTTT
TRBV9,.,TRBJ1-5,.,CASSKTPGKNQPQHF,TGTGCCAGCAGCAAGACTCCGGGGAAGAATCAGCCCCAGCATTTT
TRBV5-6,.,TRBJ2-3,.,CASSEWADTQYF,TGTGCCAGCAGCGAGTGGGCAGATACGCAGTATTTT
TRBV27,.,TRBJ1-2,few,CASSLSGARYGYTF,TGTGCCAGCAGTTTATCGGGGGCCCGTTATGGCTACACCTTC
TRBV11-1,.,TRBJ1-1,.,CASSQDRNTEAFF,TGTGCCAGCAGCCAGGACCGGAACACTGAAGCTTTCTTT
TRBV29-1,TRBD1,TRBJ1-1,once,CSVHRGTEAFF,TGCAGCGTCCACAGGGGAACTGAAGCTTTCTTT
TRBV4-3,.,TRBJ1-2,.,CASSQEAGGYTF,TGCGCCAGCAGCCAAGAGGCAGGGGGCTACACCTTC
TRBV9,TRBD1,TRBJ1-6,.,CASSRDSYNSPLHF,TGTGCCAGCAGCCGGGACAGCTATAATTCACCCCTCCACTTT
TRBV29-1,.,TRBJ1-2,few,CSVVLQYGYTF,TGCAGCGTTGTCTTGCAATATGGCTACACCTTC
TRBV11-2,.,TRBJ1-1,.,CASSSGGGRMRTEAFF,TGTGCCAGCAGCTCCGGCGGGGGGAGAATGAGAACTGAAGCTTTCTTT
TRBV5-6,.,TRBJ2-1,.,CASSAGSLQFF,TGTGCCAGCAGTGCCGGGAGCTTACAGTTCTTC
TRBV27,TRBD1,TRBJ2-1,.,CASSLSGGQGGNEQFF,TGTGCCAGCAGTTTATCGGGAGGACAGGGGGGCAATGAGCAGTTCTTC
TRBV7-2,TRBD2,TRBJ2-1,.,CASSFTSGASSYNEQFF,TGTGCCAGCAGCTTCACTAGCGGGGCAAGCTCCTACAATGAGCAGTTCTTC
TRBV29-1,.,TRBJ2-5,.,CSANRGGETQYF,TGCAGCGCCAACAGGGGAGGGGAGACCCAGTACTTC
TRBV5-1,TRBD1,TRBJ2-3,.,CASSSDRRASTDTQYF,TGCGCCAGCAGCTCGGACAGGAGAGCTAGCACAGATACGCAGTATTTT
TRBV29-1,.,TRBJ1-2,.,CSVERGYGTENYGYTF,TGCAGCGTTGAGAGGGGATACGGCACTGAAAACTATGGCTACACCTTC
TRBV25-1,.,TRBJ2-7,.,CASSSGTFNEQYF,TGTGCCAGCAGTTCCGGGACATTCAACGAGCAGTACTTC
TRBV30,.,TRBJ2-1,.,CAWSVILGEQFF,TGTGCCTGGAGTGTAATCTTGGGTGAGCAGTTCTTC
TRBV7-3,.,TRBJ1-5,.,CASSSLELTGNNQPQHF,TGTGCCAGCAGCTCCCTGGAGCTAACGGGAAACAATCAGCCCCAGCATTTT
TRBV5-6,.,TRBJ2-1,.,CASSPTLRGAYNEQFF,TGTGCCAGCAGCCCTACTTTAAGGGGCGCCTACAATGAGCAGTTCTTC
TRBV29-1,TRBD1,TRBJ2-5,.,CSVVQGPVAQYF,TGCAGCGTTGTACAGGGGCCCGTGGCCCAGTACTTC
TRBV6-1,.,TRBJ2-5,.,CASSEQRRLYQETQYF,TGTGCCAGCAGTGAACAGAGGCGGTTGTACCAAGAGACCCAGTACTTC
TRBV5-6,.,TRBJ2-5,.,CASSLLLGETQYF,TGTGCCAGCAGCTTGTTATTGGGAGAGACCCAGTACTTC
TRBV6-6,.,TRBJ2-3,.,CAISPLPADTQYF,TGTGCCATCTCGCCGCTTCCAGCAGATACGCAGTATTTT
TRBV30,TRBD1,TRBJ1-2,once,CAWTTGGSGGYTF,TGTGCCTGGACCACAGGGGGCTCGGGAGGCTACACCTTC
TRBV29-1,.,TRBJ2-7,few,CSVVAREQYF,TGCAGCGTTGTTGCCAGGGAGCAGTACTTC